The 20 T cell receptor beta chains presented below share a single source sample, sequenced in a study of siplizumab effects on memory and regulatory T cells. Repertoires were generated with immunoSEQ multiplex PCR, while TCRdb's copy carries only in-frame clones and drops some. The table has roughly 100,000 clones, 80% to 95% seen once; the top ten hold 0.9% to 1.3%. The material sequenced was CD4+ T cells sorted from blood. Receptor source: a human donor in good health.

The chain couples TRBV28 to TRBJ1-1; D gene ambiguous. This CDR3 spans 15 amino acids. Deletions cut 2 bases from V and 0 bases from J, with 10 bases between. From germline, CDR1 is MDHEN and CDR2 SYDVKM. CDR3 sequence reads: CASSLGVRMNTEAFF. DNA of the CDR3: TGTGCCAGCAGTTTAGGAGTCAGGATGAACACTGAAGCTTTCTTT.

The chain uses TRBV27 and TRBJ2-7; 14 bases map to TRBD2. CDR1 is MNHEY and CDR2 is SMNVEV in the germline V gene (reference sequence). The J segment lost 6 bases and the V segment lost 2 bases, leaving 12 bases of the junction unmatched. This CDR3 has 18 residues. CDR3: CASSLLPGLAGVSREQYF. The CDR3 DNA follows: TGTGCCAGCAGTTTACTGCCGGGACTAGCGGGAGTATCGCGCGAGCAGTACTTC.

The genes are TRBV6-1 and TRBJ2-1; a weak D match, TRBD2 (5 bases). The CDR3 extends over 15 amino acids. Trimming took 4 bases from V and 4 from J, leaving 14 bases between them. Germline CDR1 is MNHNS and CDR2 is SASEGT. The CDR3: CASSAVRAAYNEQFF. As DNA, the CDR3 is TGTGCCAGCAGTGCCGTGCGAGCGGCATACAATGAGCAGTTCTTC.

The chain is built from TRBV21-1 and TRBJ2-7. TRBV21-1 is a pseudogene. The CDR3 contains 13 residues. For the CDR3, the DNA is TGTGCCACAACAATAGGGCATCACTACGAGCAGTACTTC. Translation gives CATTIGHHYEQYF.

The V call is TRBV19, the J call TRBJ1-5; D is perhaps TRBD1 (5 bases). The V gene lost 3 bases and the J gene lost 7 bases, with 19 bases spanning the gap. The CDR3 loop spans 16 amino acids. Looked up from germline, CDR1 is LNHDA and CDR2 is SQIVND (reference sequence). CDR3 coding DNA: TGTGCCAGTAGTATTTTAGCTGGGGGAGTAACGCAGCCCCAGCATTTT. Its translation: CASSILAGGVTQPQHF.

Written as DNA, the CDR3 is TGTGCCAGCAGCGTAGAAGAATACAATCAGCCCCAGCATTTT. Translated, it gives CASSVEEYNQPQHF. This chain uses TRBV5-8 with TRBJ1-5; D is undetermined. The CDR3 extends over 14 amino acids. V was pared by 4 bases and J by 3 bases, with 11 bases between. In germline, CDR1 is SGHTS, CDR2 YDEGEE.

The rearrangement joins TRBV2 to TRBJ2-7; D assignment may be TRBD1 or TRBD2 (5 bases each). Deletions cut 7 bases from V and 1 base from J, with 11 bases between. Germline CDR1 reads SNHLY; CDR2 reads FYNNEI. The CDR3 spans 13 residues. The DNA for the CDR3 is TGTGCCAGCAATGGGGGAAGGTCCTACGAGCAGTACTTC. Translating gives CASNGGRSYEQYF.

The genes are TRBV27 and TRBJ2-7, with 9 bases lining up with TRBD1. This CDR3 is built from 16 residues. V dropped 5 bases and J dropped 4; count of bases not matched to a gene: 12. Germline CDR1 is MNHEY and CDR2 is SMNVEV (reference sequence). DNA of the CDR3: TGTGCCAGCAGTCCCCAATCCGGGACAGGGCTTTACGAGCAGTACTTC. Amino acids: CASSPQSGTGLYEQYF.

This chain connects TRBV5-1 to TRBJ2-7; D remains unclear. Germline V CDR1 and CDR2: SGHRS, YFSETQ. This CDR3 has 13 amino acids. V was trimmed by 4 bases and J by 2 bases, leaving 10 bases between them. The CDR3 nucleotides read TGCGCCAGCAGCCGAACAGCCACCTACGAGCAGTACTTC. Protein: CASSRTATYEQYF.

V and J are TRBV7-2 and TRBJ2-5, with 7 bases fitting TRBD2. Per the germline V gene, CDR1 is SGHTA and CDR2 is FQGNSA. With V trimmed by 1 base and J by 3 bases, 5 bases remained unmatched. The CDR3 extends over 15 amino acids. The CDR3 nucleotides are TGTGCCAGCAGCTTAGGATGGCGGGAGAAAGAGACCCAGTACTTC. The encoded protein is CASSLGWREKETQYF.

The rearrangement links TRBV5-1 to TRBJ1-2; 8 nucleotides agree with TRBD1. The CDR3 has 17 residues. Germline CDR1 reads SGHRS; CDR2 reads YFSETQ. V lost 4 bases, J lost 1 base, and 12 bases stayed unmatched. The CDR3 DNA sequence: TGCGCCAGCAGCCTCCAGCGGACAGGGAGGCGTAACTATGGCTACACCTTC. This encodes CASSLQRTGRRNYGYTF.

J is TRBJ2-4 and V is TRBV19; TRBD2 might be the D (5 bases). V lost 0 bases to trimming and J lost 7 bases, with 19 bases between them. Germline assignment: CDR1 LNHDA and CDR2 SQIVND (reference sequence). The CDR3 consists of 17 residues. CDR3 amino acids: CASSIDRLRSGGNIQYF. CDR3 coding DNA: TGTGCCAGTAGTATAGATCGACTGAGGTCCGGCGGGAACATTCAGTACTTC. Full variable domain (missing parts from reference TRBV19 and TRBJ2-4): DGGITQSPKYLFRKEGQNVTLSCEQNLNHDAMYWYRQDPGQGLRLIYYSQIVNDFQKGDIAEGYSVSREKKESFPLTVTSAQKNPTAFYLCASSIDRLRSGGNIQYFGAGTRLSVL.

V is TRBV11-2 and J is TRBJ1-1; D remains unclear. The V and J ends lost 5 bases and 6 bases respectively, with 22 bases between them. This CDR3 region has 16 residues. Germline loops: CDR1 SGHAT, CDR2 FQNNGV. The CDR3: CASSRDPLHRAAEAFF. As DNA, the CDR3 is TGTGCCAGCAGCCGAGATCCTCTACACCGGGCAGCTGAAGCTTTCTTT. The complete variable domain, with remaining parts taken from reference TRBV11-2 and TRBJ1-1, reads EAGVAQSPRYKIIEKRQSVAFWCNPISGHATLYWYQQILGQGPKLLIQFQNNGVVDDSQLPKDRFSAERLKGVDSTLKIQPAKLEDSAVYLCASSRDPLHRAAEAFFGQGTRLTVV.

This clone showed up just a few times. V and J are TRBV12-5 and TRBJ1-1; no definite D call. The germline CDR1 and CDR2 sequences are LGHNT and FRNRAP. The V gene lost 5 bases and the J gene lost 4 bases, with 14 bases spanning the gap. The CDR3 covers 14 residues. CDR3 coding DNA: TGTGCTAGTGGTATCTCGGGTCGGCCCACTGAAGCTTTCTTT. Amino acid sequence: CASGISGRPTEAFF.

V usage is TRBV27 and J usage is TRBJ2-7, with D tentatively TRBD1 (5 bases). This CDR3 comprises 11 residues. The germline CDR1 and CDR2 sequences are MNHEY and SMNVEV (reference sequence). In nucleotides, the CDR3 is TGTGCTCCCTCAGGGTTCTACGAGCAGTACTTC. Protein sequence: CAPSGFYEQYF.

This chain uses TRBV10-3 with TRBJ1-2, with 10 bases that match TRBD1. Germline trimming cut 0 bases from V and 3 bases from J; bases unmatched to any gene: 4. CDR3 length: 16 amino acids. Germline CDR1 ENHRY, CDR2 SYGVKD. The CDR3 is CAISESGDRGHYGYTF. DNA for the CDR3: TGTGCCATCAGTGAGTCTGGGGACAGGGGTCACTATGGCTACACCTTC.

The CDR3 region has the DNA TGCGCCAGCAGTGAGTCGAACTTAGCCGCACACGAGCAGTACTTC. Residues: CASSESNLAAHEQYF. The V and J genes are TRBV10-2 and TRBJ2-7; D call uncertain. Germline V gene sequence: CDR1 WSHSY, CDR2 SAAADI. The CDR3 extends over 15 amino acids. The ends were cut back, 0 bases at V and 5 bases at J, with 14 bases in the middle.

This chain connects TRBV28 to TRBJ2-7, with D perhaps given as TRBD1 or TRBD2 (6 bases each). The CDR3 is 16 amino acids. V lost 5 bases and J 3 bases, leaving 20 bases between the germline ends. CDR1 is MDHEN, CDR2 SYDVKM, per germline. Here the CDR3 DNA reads TGTGCCAGCAGTGGATACTACTCACAGGGAGGCTACGAGCAGTACTTC. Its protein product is CASSGYYSQGGYEQYF.

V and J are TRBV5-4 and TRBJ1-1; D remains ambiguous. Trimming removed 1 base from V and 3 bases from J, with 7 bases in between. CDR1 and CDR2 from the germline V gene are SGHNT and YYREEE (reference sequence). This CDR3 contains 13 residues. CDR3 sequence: CASSLKEHTEAFF. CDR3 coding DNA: TGTGCCAGCAGCTTGAAAGAGCACACTGAAGCTTTCTTT.

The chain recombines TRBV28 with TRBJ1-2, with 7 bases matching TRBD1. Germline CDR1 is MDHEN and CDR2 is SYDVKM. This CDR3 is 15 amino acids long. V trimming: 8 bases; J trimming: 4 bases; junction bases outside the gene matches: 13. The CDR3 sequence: CASRGWAGGRYGYTF. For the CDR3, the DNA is TGTGCCAGCCGAGGCTGGGCAGGGGGACGCTATGGCTACACCTTC.